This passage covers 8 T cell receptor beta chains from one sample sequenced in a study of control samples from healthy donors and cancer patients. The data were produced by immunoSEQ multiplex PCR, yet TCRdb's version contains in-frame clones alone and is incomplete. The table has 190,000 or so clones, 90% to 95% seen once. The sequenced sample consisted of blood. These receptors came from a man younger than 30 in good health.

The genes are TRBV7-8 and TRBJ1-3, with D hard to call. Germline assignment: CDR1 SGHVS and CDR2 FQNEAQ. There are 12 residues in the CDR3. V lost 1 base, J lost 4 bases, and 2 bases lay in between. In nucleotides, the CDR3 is TGTGCCAGCAGCTTAGGGGGAAACACCATATATTTT. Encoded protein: CASSLGGNTIYF.

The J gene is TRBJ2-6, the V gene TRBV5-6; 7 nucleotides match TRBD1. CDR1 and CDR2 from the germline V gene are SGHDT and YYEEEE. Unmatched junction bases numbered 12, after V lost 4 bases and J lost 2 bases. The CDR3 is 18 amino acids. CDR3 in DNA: TGTGCCAGCAGCGGGGGACAGCTTACCGCTACTGGGGCCAACGTCCTGACTTTC. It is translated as CASSGGQLTATGANVLTF.

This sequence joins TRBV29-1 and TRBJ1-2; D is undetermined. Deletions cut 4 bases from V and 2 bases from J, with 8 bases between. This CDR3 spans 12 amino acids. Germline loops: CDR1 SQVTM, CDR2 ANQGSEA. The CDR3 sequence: CSVVRINYGYTF. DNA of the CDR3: TGCAGCGTTGTGCGGATCAACTATGGCTACACCTTC.

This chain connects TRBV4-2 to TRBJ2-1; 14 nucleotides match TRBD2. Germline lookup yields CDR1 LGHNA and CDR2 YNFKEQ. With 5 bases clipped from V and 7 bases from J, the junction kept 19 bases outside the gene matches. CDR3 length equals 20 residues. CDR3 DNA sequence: TGTGCCAGCAGCAAAAACGAAGGACTAGCGGGGGGCCTTAATCGGAATGAGCAGTTCTTC. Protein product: CASSKNEGLAGGLNRNEQFF.

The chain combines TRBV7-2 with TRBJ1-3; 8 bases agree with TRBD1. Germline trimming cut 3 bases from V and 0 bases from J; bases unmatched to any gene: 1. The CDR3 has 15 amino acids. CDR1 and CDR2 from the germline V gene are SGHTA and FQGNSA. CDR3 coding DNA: TGTGCCAGCAGCTTTGGACAGGGCTCTGGAAACACCATATATTTT. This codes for CASSFGQGSGNTIYF.

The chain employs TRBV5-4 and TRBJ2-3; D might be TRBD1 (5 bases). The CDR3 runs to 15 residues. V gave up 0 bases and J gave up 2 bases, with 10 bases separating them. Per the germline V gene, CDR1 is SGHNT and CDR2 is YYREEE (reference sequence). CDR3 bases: TGTGCCAGCAGCTTGGACCAGGGAATCACAGATACGCAGTATTTT. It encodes CASSLDQGITDTQYF.

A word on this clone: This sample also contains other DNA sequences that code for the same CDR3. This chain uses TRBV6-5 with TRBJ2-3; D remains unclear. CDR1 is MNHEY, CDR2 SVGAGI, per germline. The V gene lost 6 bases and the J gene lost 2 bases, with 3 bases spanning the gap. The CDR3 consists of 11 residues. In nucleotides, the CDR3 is TGTGCCAGCAGCAACACAGATACGCAGTATTTT. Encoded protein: CASSNTDTQYF.

The CDR3 DNA is TGTGCCAGCAGCGTCGTGGAGGGGGCGAGCGGCTACACCTTC. As protein: CASSVVEGASGYTF. The rearrangement uses TRBV5-6 and TRBJ1-2; 7 positions agree with TRBD1. After removal of 4 bases from V and 8 bases from J, the junction contained 11 bases not matched to a gene. The germline CDR1 and CDR2 sequences are SGHDT and YYEEEE. The CDR3 runs 14 residues.